The rows below give T cell receptor beta chains drawn from one sample of a study of control samples from healthy donors and cancer patients. Assay used: immunoSEQ multiplex PCR; TCRdb lists only in-frame clones, some missing. This sample yields tens of thousands of clones, of which about 95% are seen a single time; less than 4.5% belongs to the top ten. Sequenced sample: blood. The source of these receptors is a young man in good health. CDR3s include the opening cysteine and the closing phenylalanine or tryptophan. A D gene is named only where the DNA matches it firmly. Clone size is shown for a subset of rows, as once, few, many or a class of expanded clone.

d_gene,v_gene,abundance,j_gene,CDR3aa,CDR3nt
TRBD1,TRBV15,NA,TRBJ2-3,CATSSRDSERDTQYF,TGTGCCACCAGCAGCCGGGACAGTGAAAGGGATACGCAGTATTTT
NA,TRBV19,NA,TRBJ2-7,CASSSNSGPYEQYF,TGTGCCAGTAGTTCAAACTCTGGACCCTACGAGCAGTACTTC
NA,TRBV27,NA,TRBJ1-5,CASRRGGNQPQHF,TGTGCCAGCAGACGAGGTGGCAATCAGCCCCAGCATTTT
NA,TRBV28,NA,TRBJ1-6,CASTGTHSPLHF,TGTGCCAGCACAGGGACTCATTCACCCCTCCACTTT
NA,TRBV4-1,few,TRBJ2-7,CASSLGTSYEQYF,TGCGCCAGCAGTCTCGGGACCAGCTACGAGCAGTACTTC
NA,TRBV6-1,NA,TRBJ2-7,CASSEGNSYEQYF,TGTGCCAGCAGTGAAGGGAATTCCTACGAGCAGTACTTC
NA,TRBV14,NA,TRBJ1-5,CASSEGSGANQPQHF,TGTGCCAGCAGCGAAGGATCAGGGGCCAATCAGCCCCAGCATTTT
NA,TRBV30,once,TRBJ2-1,CAWSAIWDSYNEQFF,TGTGCCTGGAGCGCGATTTGGGACTCCTACAATGAGCAGTTCTTC
NA,TRBV5-8,NA,TRBJ2-7,CASSLYKTWSYEQYF,TGTGCCAGCAGCTTGTATAAGACTTGGTCCTACGAGCAGTACTTC
NA,TRBV28,NA,TRBJ1-3,CASSFEGRFGNTIYF,TGTGCCAGCAGTTTCGAGGGCCGATTTGGAAACACCATATATTTT
NA,TRBV3-1/TRBV3-2,NA,TRBJ2-5,CALGAGSRETQYF,TGTGCCCTTGGGGCAGGTTCGAGGGAGACCCAGTACTTC
NA,TRBV19,once,TRBJ1-3,CASSRYFRDGNTIYF,TGTGCCAGTAGCCGCTATTTCAGGGATGGAAACACCATATATTTT
TRBD1,TRBV4-3,NA,TRBJ1-1,CASSPGIYRGRFEAFF,TGCGCCAGCAGCCCAGGAATTTACAGGGGGCGGTTTGAAGCTTTCTTT
TRBD1,TRBV19,once,TRBJ1-1,CASRDSSNTEAFF,TGTGCCAGTCGGGACAGCTCGAACACTGAAGCTTTCTTT
NA,TRBV19,NA,TRBJ2-3,CASSGGGGSLRTDTQYF,TGTGCCAGTAGTGGGGGCGGGGGTTCGCTACGCACAGATACGCAGTATTTT
TRBD2,TRBV28,once,TRBJ2-1,CASSRGASGSYNEQFF,TGTGCCAGCAGTCGGGGGGCTAGCGGGAGCTACAATGAGCAGTTCTTC
NA,TRBV30,once,TRBJ1-2,CAWRVGGARGYTF,TGTGCCTGGAGGGTGGGGGGGGCGCGCGGCTACACCTTC
TRBD1,TRBV3-1/TRBV3-2,NA,TRBJ1-6,CASSRRTGGLNSPLHF,TGTGCCAGCAGCCGTAGGACAGGGGGCTTGAATTCACCCCTCCACTTT
NA,TRBV5-1,NA,TRBJ1-1,CASSSRLADEAFF,TGCGCCAGCAGCTCCCGCCTTGCGGACGAAGCTTTCTTT
NA,TRBV11-3,NA,TRBJ2-2,CASSSAGTENTGELFF,TGTGCCAGCAGCTCAGCCGGGACGGAGAACACCGGGGAGCTGTTTTTT
NA,TRBV3-1/TRBV3-2,NA,TRBJ2-2,CASSQDLRVQTPGELFF,TGTGCCAGCAGCCAAGATCTAAGGGTCCAGACACCCGGGGAGCTGTTTTTT
NA,TRBV5-1,once,TRBJ2-3,CASSLEGHQDTQYF,TGCGCCAGCAGCTTGGAAGGACACCAAGATACGCAGTATTTT
NA,TRBV27,NA,TRBJ2-2,CASRPGGRETGELFF,TGTGCCAGCCGGCCAGGGGGGCGAGAAACCGGGGAGCTGTTTTTT
TRBD1,TRBV7-9,NA,TRBJ1-6,CASRRDRWGNSPLHF,TGTGCCAGCAGGCGGGACAGGTGGGGAAATTCACCCCTCCACTTT
NA,TRBV6-6,once,TRBJ1-2,CASSSDRRSYTF,TGTGCCAGCAGTTCCGATCGTAGGAGCTACACCTTC
NA,TRBV24-1,NA,TRBJ2-3,CATLGIGTDTQYF,TGTGCCACTCTAGGAATTGGCACAGATACGCAGTATTTT
NA,TRBV30,NA,TRBJ1-1,CAWSVSSRTEAFF,TGTGCCTGGAGTGTTTCCAGTCGCACTGAAGCTTTCTTT
NA,TRBV18,NA,TRBJ1-1,CASSPSGQGGRGTEAFF,TGTGCCAGCTCACCCTCGGGGCAGGGTGGGCGGGGCACTGAAGCTTTCTTT
TRBD2,TRBV7-6,NA,TRBJ2-1,CASSPVLAGYNEQFF,TGTGCCAGCAGCCCCGTACTAGCGGGATACAATGAGCAGTTCTTC
TRBD1,TRBV2,few,TRBJ1-1,CASNAWGQENTEAFF,TGTGCCAGCAATGCGTGGGGACAGGAGAACACTGAAGCTTTCTTT
NA,TRBV10-1,NA,TRBJ2-3,CASSITGPAGADTQYF,TGCGCCAGCAGCATAACGGGACCTGCGGGCGCAGATACGCAGTATTTT
TRBD1,TRBV6-5,NA,TRBJ1-4,CASRRQGAREKLFF,TGTGCCAGCAGAAGACAGGGGGCGCGGGAAAAACTGTTTTTT
NA,TRBV7-2,NA,TRBJ2-1,CASSLAQGTNEQFF,TGTGCCAGCAGCTTAGCGCAGGGGACCAATGAGCAGTTCTTC
NA,TRBV7-9,once,TRBJ2-5,CASSRDETQYF,TGTGCCAGTTCCAGGGATGAGACCCAGTACTTC
NA,TRBV19,NA,TRBJ1-2,CASSHASAIASYGYTF,TGTGCCAGTAGTCACGCGAGTGCAATAGCGAGCTATGGCTACACCTTC
NA,TRBV3-1/TRBV3-2,NA,TRBJ1-1,CASSLYRGAEAFF,TGTGCCAGCAGCCTTTACCGGGGGGCTGAAGCTTTCTTT
TRBD1,TRBV19,NA,TRBJ1-1,CASRARGLGTEAFF,TGTGCCAGTAGAGCCAGGGGGCTAGGGACTGAAGCTTTCTTT
TRBD2,TRBV9,NA,TRBJ2-3,CASSTGTSGINTDTQYF,TGTGCCAGCAGCACCGGGACTAGCGGGATAAACACAGATACGCAGTATTTT
TRBD2,TRBV6-4,NA,TRBJ2-1,CASSDSQLAGGGNEQFF,TGTGCCAGCAGTGATTCACAACTAGCGGGGGGCGGCAATGAGCAGTTCTTC
NA,TRBV12-3/TRBV12-4,NA,TRBJ2-7,CASSLYYEQYF,TGTGCCAGCAGTTTATACTACGAGCAGTACTTC
TRBD1,TRBV24-1,once,TRBJ2-2,CATSDLTTGGDTGELFF,TGTGCCACCAGTGATTTGACGACAGGGGGCGACACCGGGGAGCTGTTTTTT
TRBD1,TRBV27,NA,TRBJ2-5,CASSLTDRVGRWETQYF,TGTGCCAGCAGTTTAACGGACAGGGTCGGTAGATGGGAGACCCAGTACTTC
NA,TRBV15,NA,TRBJ2-2,CATSKPWGTRVTGELFF,TGTGCCACCAGCAAACCTTGGGGGACGAGGGTCACCGGGGAGCTGTTTTTT
TRBD1,TRBV5-1,NA,TRBJ2-5,CASSLGTGGKGETQYF,TGCGCCAGCAGCTTGGGGACAGGGGGTAAGGGAGAGACCCAGTACTTC
NA,TRBV10-1,NA,TRBJ2-3,CASSENFGGLDTQYF,TGCGCCAGCAGTGAGAATTTCGGCGGGCTAGATACGCAGTATTTT
NA,TRBV7-3,NA,TRBJ2-5,CASSLLAGSETQYF,TGTGCCAGCAGCTTATTAGCAGGTTCGGAGACCCAGTACTTC
TRBD1,TRBV29-1,NA,TRBJ2-6,CSAEDRVASGANVLTF,TGCAGCGCTGAAGACAGGGTAGCCTCTGGGGCCAACGTCCTGACTTTC
NA,TRBV2,few,TRBJ2-7,CASSALPYEQYF,TGTGCCAGCAGTGCCCTACCCTACGAGCAGTACTTC
NA,TRBV7-8,NA,TRBJ2-1,CASSLTTGREQFF,TGTGCCAGCAGCTTAACCACGGGGCGTGAGCAGTTCTTC
NA,TRBV29-1,NA,TRBJ1-5,CSVSLTGIKQPQHF,TGCAGCGTGTCCCTCACAGGGATAAAACAGCCCCAGCATTTT
TRBD1,TRBV30,NA,TRBJ1-5,CAWSGTGRSNQPQHF,TGTGCCTGGAGTGGGACAGGGCGGAGTAATCAGCCCCAGCATTTT
TRBD2,TRBV18,NA,TRBJ2-1,CASSPVAGNSYNEQFF,TGTGCCAGCTCACCCGTAGCGGGAAACTCCTACAATGAGCAGTTCTTC
NA,TRBV9,NA,TRBJ1-3,CASSAVDGNLSGNTIYF,TGTGCCAGCAGCGCAGTGGACGGAAACCTCTCTGGAAACACCATATATTTT